The sequence of this T cell receptor beta chain was determined in a study of human T cells and chemical hapten exposure. The study, taken as a whole, reports: Significantly more large CDR3 similarity clusters were formed by expanded TCRs than by controls. Because they had alopecia, donors may respond immunologically unlike healthy people.

TCRdb ran MiXCR on the RACE reads and lists one entry per CDR3 protein. The sample holds around 120,000 distinct CDR3 sequences, 12% seen once. To note about this clonotype: As yet, its antigen is unknown.

Time point meaning: patch test 1, 2 weeks after DPC sensitization. The sample's treatment: therapeutic diphenylcyclopropenone sensitization with weekly scalp DPC. Donors were 18 to 70-year-old alopecia patients suitable for DPC. It was unfractionated whole blood from which total RNA was extracted. From germline, CDR1 is DFQATT and CDR2 SNEGSKA (reference sequence). J gave up 0 bases and V 6 bases, and 5 bases lay outside the gene matches. This CDR3 contains 13 residues. V and J are TRBV20-1 and TRBJ2-7; 7 bases line up with TRBD1. The clonotype comes from a woman in her 50s with alopecia areata. Some clones in this sample may be carry-over from other donors' samples. The input for sequencing was whole blood, taken in connection with sensitization to the hapten diphenylcyclopropenone (DPC). Here the CDR3 reads CSALRDSSYEQYF. The CDR3 DNA sequence: TGCAGTGCCCTCCGGGACAGCTCCTACGAGCAGTACTTC.